The 9 T cell receptor beta chains below come from one sample, sequenced in a study of shared clonotypes between healthy human individuals. Repertoires were generated with immunoSEQ multiplex PCR, while TCRdb's copy carries only in-frame clones and drops some. Of roughly 1,600,000 clones in the sample, 98% were seen once. The sequencing input was naive CD4+ T cells sorted from blood. Subset specified: CD45RA+ positively selected. The receptors come from a young man in good health.

The rearrangement joins TRBV15 to TRBJ2-3; 8 bases match TRBD2. This CDR3 is 17 amino acids long. From germline, CDR1 is LNHNV and CDR2 YYDKDF (reference sequence). Germline trimming cut 0 bases from V and 2 bases from J; bases unmatched to any gene: 7. The CDR3 spells CATSRDGLAGNTDTQYF. The DNA for the CDR3 is TGTGCCACCAGCAGAGATGGGCTAGCGGGCAACACAGATACGCAGTATTTT.

The rearrangement joins TRBV16 to TRBJ2-2; 8 nucleotides align to TRBD1. From germline, CDR1 is KGHSY and CDR2 FQNENV. This CDR3 contains 14 residues. The V gene end was trimmed by 6 bases and the J gene end by 4 bases; junction bases not matched to a gene: 4. This CDR3 is CASSRDRLTGELFF. The CDR3 bases are TGTGCCAGCAGTCGGGACAGGCTCACCGGGGAGCTGTTTTTT. The entire variable domain, with the rest obtained from reference TRBV16 and TRBJ2-2, is as follows: GEEVAQTPKHLVRGEGQKAKLYCAPIKGHSYVFWYQQVLKNEFKFLISFQNENVFDETGMPKERFSAKCLPNSPCSLEIQATKLEDSAVYFCASSRDRLTGELFFGEGSRLTVL.

The chain couples TRBV5-1 to TRBJ2-3; 13 bases match TRBD2. Germline trimming cut 4 bases from V and 3 bases from J; bases unmatched to any gene: 8. The germline V gene encodes CDR1 SGHRS and CDR2 YFSETQ. The CDR3 has 17 residues. The DNA for the CDR3 is TGCGCCAGCAGCGGGGGGACTAGCGGGACCATGACAGATACGCAGTATTTT. Its translation: CASSGGTSGTMTDTQYF.

The V and J genes are TRBV18 and TRBJ1-5; 10 bases map to TRBD1. Germline loops: CDR1 KGHSH, CDR2 LQKENI. With V trimmed by 2 bases and J by 7 bases, 5 bases remained unmatched. There are 15 residues in the CDR3. The CDR3 DNA reads TGTGCCAGCTCACCAGACAGGGGGCCTGGGCAGCCCCAGCATTTT. This codes for CASSPDRGPGQPQHF.

CDR3 in amino acids: CASSFLVGAYEQYF. In DNA form, the CDR3 reads TGTGCCAGCAGCTTTCTTGTGGGGGCCTACGAGCAGTACTTC. The chain is built from TRBV5-5 and TRBJ2-7; D may match TRBD1 or TRBD2 (5 bases each). Trimming cost V 2 bases and J 2 bases, with 11 bases left between them. The CDR3 is 14 amino acids. Germline assignment: CDR1 SGHKS and CDR2 YYEKEE (reference sequence).

The chain has TRBV28 and TRBJ2-1; TRBD2 matches 8 bases. The CDR3 sequence is 16 residues long. The germline V gene encodes CDR1 MDHEN and CDR2 SYDVKM. The V segment lost 6 bases and the J segment 4 bases; nucleotides outside the gene matches: 11. The CDR3 DNA reads TGTGCCAGCAGCACCATAGCGGGATCACCTTACAATGAGCAGTTCTTC. This translates into CASSTIAGSPYNEQFF.

CDR3 sequence (DNA): TGTGCCAGGTGCTCTCGGGGGGCAACTAATGAAAAACTGTTTTTT. Translating gives CARCSRGATNEKLFF. The rearrangement links TRBV19 to TRBJ1-4, with TRBD1 as a possible D gene (5 bases). Per germline, CDR1 LNHDA and CDR2 SQIVND (reference sequence). V gave up 9 bases and J gave up 0 bases, with 14 bases separating them. This CDR3 region has 15 residues.

The chain carries TRBV30 and TRBJ1-2; D may be TRBD1 (5 bases). Germline V gives CDR1 GTSNPN, CDR2 SVGIG (reference sequence). This CDR3 is 12 amino acids long. V lost 7 bases and J lost 4, with 13 bases in between. This CDR3 is CAFAVGAYGYTF. CDR3 bases: TGTGCCTTCGCGGTAGGGGCCTATGGCTACACCTTC.

V is TRBV27 and J is TRBJ1-4; 8 bases are a match to TRBD1. The length of the CDR3 is 14 residues. Germline V gene lookup returns CDR1 MNHEY and CDR2 SMNVEV (reference sequence). The ends lost 1 base at V and 6 bases at J; junction bases unmatched: 1. The CDR3 region has the DNA TGTGCCAGCAGTTTATACAGGGGGTATGAAAAACTGTTTTTT. Its translation: CASSLYRGYEKLFF.